This TCR beta chain was recovered during a study of regulatory T cells in long-lasting Graves disease. Germline loops: CDR1 LGHDT, CDR2 YNNKEL (reference sequence). V dropped 4 bases and J dropped 11; count of bases not matched to a gene: 7. The CDR3 extends over 13 amino acids. In building TCR beta libraries, iRepertoire HTBI primers were used together with Arm-PCR of CDR3 regions. One entry per CDR3 protein results from TCRdb running MiXCR on the multiplex PCR reads. The sample lists a few hundred thousand distinct CDR3 sequences; 15% to 20% were seen once. Study conclusions and caveats: More public clonotypes were shared by persistent patients (approximately 3,000) than by new patients (roughly 970).

The sample holds many counts of this clonotype. Its antigen is not known. Noted time point: newly diagnosed GD, antithyroid drugs for less than 3 months. The TCR library was made from RNA extracted from PBMCs. The sample also formed part of further work on T cells in Graves' hyperthyroidism and ophthalmopathy.

The clonotype was recovered from a man aged 40-49 years with Graves disease. The sequences come from peripheral blood mononuclear cells (PBMCs), collected at new diagnosis, from a patient treated with antithyroid drugs. The chain employs TRBV3-1 and TRBJ2-1; TRBD1 matches at 8 bases. CDR3 sequence: CASSRQTGVKQFF. In nucleotides, the CDR3 is TGTGCCAGCAGCCGCCAGACAGGGGTGAAGCAGTTCTTC.